The clone carrying this T cell receptor beta chain was recorded a few times. Absence of ophthalmopathy progression within 18 months defined stable Graves' hyperthyroidism. Amplified regions were TCR beta CDR3 sequences from RNA transcripts. An initial round of RT-PCR targeting the TCR CDR3 relied on the HTBI primer set. In TCRdb, the multiplex PCR reads were re-called with MiXCR into one record per CDR3 protein. The sample shows 500,000 to 700,000 distinct CDR3 sequences, over 15% of them seen only once. This sample is drawn from a study of T cells in Graves' hyperthyroidism and ophthalmopathy. Study in general: Blood from the periphery was taken at initial diagnosis, before any treatment.

V was shortened by 2 bases and J by 4 bases, with 11 bases between the two germline ends. The CDR3 has 14 residues. The germline CDR1 and CDR2 sequences are LNHDA and SQIVND (reference sequence). This sequence was found in a young woman with Graves' hyperthyroidism. The sequenced sample was blood. The chain carries TRBV19 and TRBJ1-1; D is uncertain. The CDR3 nucleotides are TGTGCCAGTAGTATAATAGCGCCGCTCACTGAAGCTTTCTTT. Amino acids: CASSIIAPLTEAFF.